The subject of this entry is one TCR beta chain. This CDR3 is built from 15 residues. V lost 2 bases, J lost 5 bases, and 2 bases stayed unmatched. The germline CDR1 and CDR2 sequences are MNHEY and SVGAGI. Clones were read by immunoSEQ multiplex PCR, and TCRdb kept only the in-frame ones, dropping some. The sample shows 35,000 to 50,000 clones, about 89% of them seen only once. The sample is drawn from a study of OX40 agonist ivuxolimab in advanced cancers. Specimen: CD4+ or CD8+ T cells sorted from blood, collected in a trial of the OX40 agonist ivuxolimab. The sequence was collected from an adult with an advanced solid tumor such as melanoma, head and neck, liver or kidney cancer. The V call is TRBV6-5, the J call TRBJ2-2, with 10 bases lining up with TRBD1. In DNA, the CDR3 is TGTGCCAGCAGTTACGGGGACAGGGGTACCGGGGAGCTGTTTTTT. It is translated as CASSYGDRGTGELFF.